The following is a T cell receptor (beta chain) sequence with its context. Its antigen remains unknown. The study ran its PCR with 60 Vbeta and 13 Jbeta primers. Original analysis: Tens of millions of unique TCR beta chains, about 11 million of them shared, were counted by a later analysis. Assay: immunoSEQ multiplex PCR; the TCRdb copy retains only in-frame clones and omits some. The V and J calls and clone size were taken over from that table, and D and trimming were inferred from the DNA. The sample shows 100,000 to 150,000 clones, 75% to 90% of them seen only once. The CDR3 has 17 amino acids. V was pared by 5 bases and J by 0 bases, with 14 bases between. CDR1 and CDR2 from the germline V gene are MDHEN and SYDVKM. These data originate in a study of cytomegalovirus exposure and HLA in healthy donors. The study's findings and limits: A likely sequencing artifact accounted for one observed cluster of highly shared sequence variants. With later analysis, a missense DCLRE1C variant became linked to TCR beta V- and J-gene trimming. A prior analysis recorded that most TCR beta V segments were productive about 87% or about 30% of the time.

Sequenced sample: PBMCs. The V gene is TRBV28, the J gene TRBJ2-6; D may be TRBD1 (6 bases). This clonotype was obtained from a man aged 18 to 30 in good health and CMV-seropositive. Here the CDR3 DNA reads TGTGCCAGCAGTCCCCAAACAGGGCGCTCTGGGGCCAACGTCCTGACTTTC. Protein: CASSPQTGRSGANVLTF.